This TCR beta chain stems from a study of blood T cell repertoires in COVID-19. Authors' data handling: The assay estimated nucleated cells by amplifying reference gene primers. Clones were read by immunoSEQ multiplex PCR, and TCRdb kept only the in-frame ones, dropping some. The V and J calls and the clone size are those of that table, but D and trimming were determined from the DNA. The sample contains around 300,000 clones, approximately 91% of which appear only once. Trimming stripped 0 bases from V and 2 bases from J, with 9 bases between. This CDR3 region has 15 residues. Germline CDR1 is SGHRS and CDR2 is YFSETQ. Recruits, aged roughly 18 to 90 years, lived in about two dozen US areas. Cohort allocation depended upon clinical history that participants reported. All recovered Cohort 3 donors got two negative PCRs, got clearance, or saw symptom resolution.

Sequenced sample: PBMCs or T cells enriched from blood (not recorded which). The clonotype originates from a woman aged 40 to 50 who had recovered from COVID-19. The chain has TRBV5-1 and TRBJ2-1, with D possibly TRBD2 on 5 matching bases. CDR3 sequence (DNA): TGCGCCAGCAGCTTGGCCTCGACTACCTACAATGAGCAGTTCTTC. As protein: CASSLASTTYNEQFF.